This T cell receptor beta chain was profiled in a study of blood T cell repertoires in COVID-19. Germline V CDR1 and CDR2: SGHRS, YFSETQ. The CDR3 is 12 amino acids. V was clipped by 0 bases and J by 4 bases, with 5 bases between them. Measured with immunoSEQ multiplex PCR; TCRdb has only the in-frame clones, and not every one. The sample contains 200,000 to 250,000 clones, roughly 80% of which appear only once. The clonotype originates from a man aged 55 to 70 who had recovered from COVID-19. Sample: PBMCs or T cells enriched from blood (not recorded which). The rearrangement uses TRBV5-1 and TRBJ2-7; no reliable D call. The CDR3 region is CASSLVRYEQYF. The CDR3 DNA reads as TGCGCCAGCAGCTTGGTTCGGTACGAGCAGTACTTC.